The 25 T cell receptor beta chains given below trace back to one sample, sequenced in a study of PD-L1 blockade in urothelial cancer. Sequencing was performed with immunoSEQ multiplex PCR; in TCRdb, only in-frame clones are kept and a portion is missing. The table shows 60,000 to 70,000 clones, with 70% to 90% occurring only once. As to time point: pretreatment peripheral blood. The starting material was PBMCs, obtained around atezolizumab (anti-PD-L1) treatment. These receptors were collected from a man between 65 and 85 years old with urothelial cancer.

The V gene is TRBV10-3, the J gene TRBJ2-5, with a weak D call TRBD2 (5 bases). This CDR3 is built from 17 residues. Germline V gene sequence: CDR1 ENHRY, CDR2 SYGVKD. The germline V and J ends were trimmed by 0 bases and 4 bases, with 18 bases remaining between them. The CDR3 DNA is TGTGCCATCAGTGAGTCGTTCGGAGGTCCCTCGAGAGAGACCCAGTACTTC. Protein sequence: CAISESFGGPSRETQYF.

This clone was seen once. This chain uses TRBV6-5 with TRBJ2-7; tentative D call: TRBD1 (5 bases). This CDR3 contains 11 residues. Trimming stripped 2 bases from V and 9 bases from J, with 8 bases between. Germline V gene lookup returns CDR1 MNHEY and CDR2 SVGAGI. Here the CDR3 DNA reads TGTGCCAGCAGTTACCTAGGGGTGCAGTACTTC. Translating gives CASSYLGVQYF.

The chain uses TRBV5-1 and TRBJ2-7; 8 bases are a match to TRBD2. V was pared by 4 bases and J by 3 bases, with 12 bases of the junction left unmatched. This CDR3 has 16 amino acids. The germline CDR1 and CDR2 sequences are SGHRS and YFSETQ. For the CDR3, the DNA is TGCGCCAGCAGCCCGATTCCCAGCGGGAGTCGCTACGAGCAGTACTTC. This codes for CASSPIPSGSRYEQYF.

The chain couples TRBV6-5 to TRBJ1-2; D not certain. Looked up from germline, CDR1 is MNHEY and CDR2 is SVGAGI. CDR3 length: 14 residues. V was pared by 0 bases and J by 8 bases, with 13 bases between. CDR3 region: CASSYSGQKDGYTF. The CDR3 DNA sequence: TGTGCCAGCAGTTACTCTGGGCAGAAAGACGGCTACACCTTC.

The V call is TRBV5-6, the J call TRBJ1-1; TRBD1 agrees at 8 bases. V shed 4 bases and J 7 bases; nucleotides not matched to a gene: 9. Germline CDR1 SGHDT, CDR2 YYEEEE. The CDR3 covers 14 residues. CDR3 nucleotides: TGTGCCAGCAGCATACCGGGACAGGAACTTGAAGCTTTCTTT. This gives the protein CASSIPGQELEAFF. The whole variable domain, remainder taken from reference TRBV5-6 and TRBJ1-1, is DAGVTQSPTHLIKTRGQQVTLRCSPKSGHDTVSWYQQALGQGPQFIFQYYEEEERQRGNFPDRFSGHQFPNYSSELNVNALLLGDSALYLCASSIPGQELEAFFGQGTRLTVV.

The rearrangement uses TRBV5-6 and TRBJ1-1; D not resolved. The germline V gene has CDR1 SGHDT and CDR2 YYEEEE. The length of the CDR3 is 14 residues. Trimming removed 0 bases at V and 5 bases at J, with 11 bases between. CDR3 amino acids: CASSLGWEGTEAFF. The CDR3 bases are TGTGCCAGCAGCTTGGGTTGGGAGGGAACTGAAGCTTTCTTT.

This clone occurred a few times. The genes are TRBV7-9 and TRBJ1-2; the match to TRBD1 covers 10 bases. CDR1 SEHNR and CDR2 FQNEAQ come from the germline V gene (reference sequence). The CDR3 length is 15 residues. Trimming cost V 7 bases and J 2 bases; bases outside gene matches: 7. Here the CDR3 DNA reads TGTGCCAGCATCCCCGGACAGGGGGGAAACTATGGCTACACCTTC. Encoded protein: CASIPGQGGNYGYTF.

Written as DNA, the CDR3 is TGTGCCAGCAGCAACAGGGATTCCAATCAGCCCCAGCATTTT. Translation gives CASSNRDSNQPQHF. The chain links TRBV6-5 to TRBJ1-5, with D perhaps TRBD1 (6 bases). The V gene lost 6 bases and the J gene lost 3 bases, with 12 bases spanning the gap. This CDR3 is 14 amino acids long. CDR1 and CDR2 (germline): MNHEY, SVGAGI.

This chain uses TRBV29-1 with TRBJ2-5, with 7 bases matching TRBD1. The J call may be mistaken, given a closer DNA end match to TRBJ2-7. CDR3 length: 14 residues. Germline loops: CDR1 SQVTM, CDR2 ANQGSEA. This CDR3 is CSVVVGGISYEQYF. In DNA form, the CDR3 reads TGCAGCGTTGTAGTAGGGGGCATCTCCTACGAGCAGTACTTC.

The chain is built from TRBV7-8 and TRBJ2-1; 8 nucleotides align to TRBD1. The germline CDR1 and CDR2 sequences are SGHVS and FQNEAQ. V was clipped by 3 bases and J by 2 bases; unmatched bases: 6. This CDR3 contains 16 residues. The CDR3 here is CASSFRGQGAYNEQFF. DNA for the CDR3: TGTGCCAGCAGCTTCCGAGGACAGGGCGCCTACAATGAGCAGTTCTTC.

CDR3 nucleotides: TGCGCCAGCAGCTTGGAGGACAGGGCCCTCAATGAGCAGTTCTTC. This sequence encodes CASSLEDRALNEQFF. The rearrangement joins TRBV5-1 to TRBJ2-1; 8 bases align to TRBD1. The CDR3 loop spans 15 amino acids. With V trimmed by 0 bases and J by 6 bases, 5 bases remained unmatched. Germline CDR1 and CDR2: SGHRS and YFSETQ.

This clone turned up a few times. The rearrangement joins TRBV5-1 to TRBJ2-5; D may be TRBD2 (5 bases). Germline values: CDR1 SGHRS, CDR2 YFSETQ. V shed 4 bases and J shed 5 bases, with 18 bases lying between them. The CDR3 loop spans 15 amino acids. The CDR3 sequence is CASSTTDLRAETQYF. CDR3 nucleotides: TGCGCCAGCAGCACAACGGACCTGCGGGCGGAGACCCAGTACTTC.

The chain recombines TRBV5-4 with TRBJ2-7; 7 bases align to TRBD1. Germline V gene data show CDR1 as SGHNT and CDR2 as YYREEE (reference sequence). J gave up 1 base and V 4 bases, and 11 bases lay outside the gene matches. The length of the CDR3 is 16 residues. This chain's CDR3 is CASSPSPGQVSYEQYF. The CDR3 DNA reads TGTGCCAGCAGCCCTAGTCCCGGACAGGTTTCCTACGAGCAGTACTTC.

V and J are TRBV19 and TRBJ2-2; D perhaps matches TRBD1 (5 bases). V was clipped by 2 bases and J by 3 bases, with 16 bases between them. The germline V gene encodes CDR1 LNHDA and CDR2 SQIVND (reference sequence). This CDR3 has 17 amino acids. Written as DNA, the CDR3 is TGTGCCAGTAGTATAAAGTCCCTACAGGTCGACACCGGGGAGCTGTTTTTT. Protein product: CASSIKSLQVDTGELFF.

V gene TRBV19 combines with J gene TRBJ2-5; 7 bases align to TRBD2. V shed 9 bases, J shed 0 bases, and the junction held 13 bases outside the gene matches. Germline CDR1 is LNHDA and CDR2 is SQIVND (reference sequence). The CDR3 contains 16 residues. The CDR3 nucleotides read TGTGCCAGCGGGAGGTGGGGGATAGGTGACCAAGAGACCCAGTACTTC. Its protein is CASGRWGIGDQETQYF.

V gene TRBV28 combines with J gene TRBJ1-1; D is unresolved. Trimming took off 5 bases at V and 12 bases at J, with 13 bases between the two ends. The CDR3 runs 11 residues. Germline CDR1 is MDHEN and CDR2 is SYDVKM. CDR3 nucleotide sequence: TGTGCCAGCAGTAGACACCCAGAGACTTTCTTT. It encodes CASSRHPETFF.

J is TRBJ1-2 and V is TRBV4-3; perhaps TRBD1 as D (5 bases). The CDR3 consists of 19 residues. V lost 0 bases to trimming and J lost 7 bases, with 27 bases between them. From germline, CDR1 is LGHNA and CDR2 YSLEER. This CDR3 is CASSQDLPSARATLGGYTF. The CDR3, as DNA: TGCGCCAGCAGCCAAGATTTGCCCTCGGCCAGGGCCACCCTAGGTGGCTACACCTTC.

V and J are TRBV5-1 and TRBJ2-1; 10 positions match TRBD2. The CDR3 is made up of 16 amino acids. Germline V gene lookup returns CDR1 SGHRS and CDR2 YFSETQ. Losses at the gene ends were 2 bases for V and 6 bases for J; bases not matched to a gene: 8. The CDR3 loop reads CASSLKVASGSNEQFF. Written as DNA, the CDR3 is TGCGCCAGCAGCTTAAAGGTTGCTAGCGGGAGCAATGAGCAGTTCTTC.

The rearrangement joins TRBV5-4 to TRBJ1-2; D ambiguous. CDR3 length equals 15 residues. In germline, CDR1 is SGHNT, CDR2 YYREEE (reference sequence). V lost 1 base to trimming and J lost 6 bases, with 16 bases between them. As DNA, the CDR3 is TGTGCCAGCAGCTTGACAGCCTTGCCTCTGGATGGCTACACCTTC. This encodes CASSLTALPLDGYTF.

V usage is TRBV28 and J usage is TRBJ1-4, with TRBD1 as a possible D gene (5 bases). The CDR3 covers 12 residues. V gave up 6 bases and J gave up 7 bases, with 9 bases separating them. Germline loops: CDR1 MDHEN, CDR2 SYDVKM. The CDR3 DNA is TGTGCCAGCAGCTGGGGGGGTGAAAAACTGTTTTTT. Its translation is CASSWGGEKLFF.

This clone was seen once. The chain uses TRBV5-6 and TRBJ1-1, with 8 bases matching TRBD1. CDR3 size: 15 residues. Germline CDR1 SGHDT, CDR2 YYEEEE. The J segment lost 1 base and the V segment lost 4 bases, leaving 6 bases of the junction unmatched. The CDR3: CASSPWTGWNTEAFF. CDR3 sequence (DNA): TGTGCCAGCAGCCCCTGGACAGGGTGGAACACTGAAGCTTTCTTT.

V is TRBV4-2 and J is TRBJ2-5; the match to TRBD2 covers 9 bases. The germline V gene encodes CDR1 LGHNA and CDR2 YNFKEQ. The CDR3 sequence is 14 residues long. With V trimmed by 0 bases and J by 4 bases, 0 bases remained unmatched. CDR3 region: CASSQEGLAETQYF. DNA for the CDR3: TGTGCCAGCAGCCAAGAGGGACTAGCAGAGACCCAGTACTTC.

The chain has TRBV19 and TRBJ2-5, with D tentatively TRBD1 (8 bases). Germline V gives CDR1 LNHDA, CDR2 SQIVND (reference sequence). The CDR3 covers 16 residues. The germline V and J ends were trimmed by 6 bases and 3 bases, with 20 bases remaining between them. CDR3 amino acids: CASSAQDREGEETQYF. In DNA form, the CDR3 reads TGTGCCAGTAGCGCACAGGACAGGGAGGGGGAAGAGACCCAGTACTTC.

V gene TRBV27 combines with J gene TRBJ2-7; 8 bases fit TRBD1. Trimming at V came to 4 bases and at J to 2 bases, leaving 4 bases not matched to a gene. The CDR3 totals 14 residues. Per the germline V gene, CDR1 is MNHEY and CDR2 is SMNVEV (reference sequence). The CDR3 sequence is CASSWAGGPYEQYF. CDR3 DNA: TGTGCCAGCAGTTGGGCAGGGGGCCCCTACGAGCAGTACTTC.

In its sample, this clone was seen a few times. The chain couples TRBV19 to TRBJ2-1; 11 nucleotides match TRBD1. The J segment lost 10 bases and the V segment lost 4 bases, leaving 3 bases of the junction unmatched. The CDR3 runs 13 residues. In germline, CDR1 is LNHDA, CDR2 SQIVND (reference sequence). The CDR3 spells CASSTDRGHEQFF. The CDR3 coding sequence is TGTGCCAGTAGTACGGACAGGGGGCACGAGCAGTTCTTC.